The entry below gives a single TCR beta chain sequence along with its context. Produced via immunoSEQ multiplex PCR; TCRdb's table is partial and in-frame only. The repertoire holds almost 200,000 clones, with 89% as singletons. The record originates from a study of blood T cell repertoires in COVID-19. At the level of the study: Samples taken during acute and convalescent COVID-19 were collected in the United States, Italy and Spain.

This CDR3 comprises 15 residues. V gave up 0 bases and J gave up 7 bases, with 14 bases separating them. The germline gives CDR1 SGHRS, CDR2 YFSETQ. This clonotype originated in a woman between 18 and 30 years old who had recovered from COVID-19. The sample was PBMCs or T cells enriched from blood (not recorded which). The V and J genes are TRBV5-1 and TRBJ2-1; tentative D call: TRBD1 (5 bases). The CDR3 is CASSLVSQGKNEQFF. The CDR3, as DNA: TGCGCCAGCAGCTTGGTATCGCAGGGCAAGAATGAGCAGTTCTTC.